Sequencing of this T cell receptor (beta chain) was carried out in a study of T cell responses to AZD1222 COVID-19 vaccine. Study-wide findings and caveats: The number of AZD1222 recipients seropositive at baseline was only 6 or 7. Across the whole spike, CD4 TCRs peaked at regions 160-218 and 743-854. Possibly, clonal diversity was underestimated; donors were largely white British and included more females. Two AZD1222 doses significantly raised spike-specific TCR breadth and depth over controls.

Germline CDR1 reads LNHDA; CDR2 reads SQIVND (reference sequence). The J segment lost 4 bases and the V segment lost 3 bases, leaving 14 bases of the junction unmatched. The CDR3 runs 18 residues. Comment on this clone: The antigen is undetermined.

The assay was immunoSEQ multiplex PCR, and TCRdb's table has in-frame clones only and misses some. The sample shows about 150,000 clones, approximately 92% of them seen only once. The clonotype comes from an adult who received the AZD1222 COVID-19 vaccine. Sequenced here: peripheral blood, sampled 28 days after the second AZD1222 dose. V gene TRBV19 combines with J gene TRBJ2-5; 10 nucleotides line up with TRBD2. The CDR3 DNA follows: TGTGCCAGTAGTATCCGTTCCGGGGCTAGCGGGGGCCGAGAGACCCAGTACTTC. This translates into CASSIRSGASGGRETQYF.